This T cell receptor (beta chain) was retrieved from a study of CD8 T cells in Susac syndrome. CDR1 is LGHDT and CDR2 is YNNKEL in the germline V gene (reference sequence). With V trimmed by 1 base and J by 1 base, 4 bases remained unmatched. The CDR3 is 18 residues long. Random hexamers served to reverse transcribe roughly 0.5 to 1 ug RNA. TCRdb called the immunoSEQ multiplex PCR reads again in MiXCR, with one record for every CDR3 protein. The data contain roughly 50,000 distinct CDR3 sequences, 92% of them singletons. The V call is TRBV3-1, the J call TRBJ2-1, with 13 bases matching TRBD2. This clonotype originated in a human donor in good health. The sample consisted of CD8+ T cells from PBMCs. The chain's CDR3 is CASSQGTSGSVSYNEQFF. The CDR3 bases are TGTGCCAGCAGCCAAGGGACTAGCGGGAGTGTGTCCTACAATGAGCAGTTCTTC.